This T cell receptor (beta chain) was sequenced in a study of cytomegalovirus exposure and HLA in healthy donors. 60 Vbeta and 13 Jbeta primers were used in PCR. Generated by immunoSEQ multiplex PCR, the TCRdb table keeps only in-frame clones and is missing some. The sample lists about 130,000 clones, 81% occurring once. The CDR3 is 15 amino acids. Germline V gene sequence: CDR1 LGHNA, CDR2 YSLEER. Trimming pared 2 bases from V and 5 bases from J, leaving 15 bases between. Study findings and constraints: Some V segments, including TRBV6-2 and TRBV6-3, were excluded as indistinguishable. TCR beta V- and J-gene trimming was later associated with a missense DCLRE1C variant.

For this clone: The antigen remains unidentified.

Sequencing was performed on PBMCs. This chain connects TRBV4-3 to TRBJ1-2; weak D call: TRBD1 (6 bases). This TCR derives from a man aged 18-30 years in good health and CMV-seronegative. The DNA for the CDR3 is TGCGCCAGCAGCCAAAACCAGGGGCGGGAGTATGGCTACACCTTC. This gives the protein CASSQNQGREYGYTF.